The T cell receptor beta chain under discussion was sequenced for a study of blood T cell repertoires in COVID-19. As for the study in general: Whether acute or convalescent, the COVID-19 samples came from the United States, Italy and Spain. Nucleic acid was either cDNA or gDNA, and it came from T cells, B-cell-depleted T cells, or PBMCs.

Original processing methods: Cell counts per sample came from amplifying reference gene primers. Measured with immunoSEQ multiplex PCR; TCRdb has only the in-frame clones, and not every one. V, J and clone size derive from that table, while D and trimming were established from the DNA sequence. The data hold roughly 84,000 clones, with 60% to 80% observed a single time. Germline V lookup: CDR1 LGHDT, CDR2 YNNKEL (reference sequence). The CDR3 is 14 amino acids. Trimming removed 4 bases from V and 3 bases from J, with 12 bases in between. The receptor was isolated from a woman aged 45 to 65 with acute or convalescent COVID-19. The V call is TRBV3-1 (or the pseudogene TRBV3-2), the J call TRBJ2-5; TRBD1 might be the D (5 bases). The sequencing input was peripheral blood. CDR3 DNA: TGTGCCAGCAGCCGAACGACAGAAGAAGAGACCCAGTACTTC. This codes for CASSRTTEEETQYF.